Reported below is one T cell receptor (beta chain). The target antigen is unknown. The data originate from a study of T cells expressing NK-cell markers. Study observations and caveats: Leadership of the CD3+CD56-NKG2C+ fraction also belonged to these clonotypes in several donors.

TCRdb reprocessed the 5' RACE reads and stores each CDR3 protein as one record, lacking DNA. The specimen's table records 350,000 to 400,000 distinct CDR3 sequences. The CDR3 runs 16 residues. Germline CDR1 reads SGHVS; CDR2 reads FQNEAQ. Sequencing input: blood T cells: a sorted CD56 or NKG2C T cell subset, CD4+ or CD8+ T cells, or bulk PBMC T cells (not recorded which). The TCR sequence derives from a woman between 50 and 59 years old in good health. This chain links TRBV7-8 with TRBJ2-5; with no DNA, the TCRdb D assignment of TRBD1 cannot be verified. CDR3 region: CASSERTGGVRETQYF.